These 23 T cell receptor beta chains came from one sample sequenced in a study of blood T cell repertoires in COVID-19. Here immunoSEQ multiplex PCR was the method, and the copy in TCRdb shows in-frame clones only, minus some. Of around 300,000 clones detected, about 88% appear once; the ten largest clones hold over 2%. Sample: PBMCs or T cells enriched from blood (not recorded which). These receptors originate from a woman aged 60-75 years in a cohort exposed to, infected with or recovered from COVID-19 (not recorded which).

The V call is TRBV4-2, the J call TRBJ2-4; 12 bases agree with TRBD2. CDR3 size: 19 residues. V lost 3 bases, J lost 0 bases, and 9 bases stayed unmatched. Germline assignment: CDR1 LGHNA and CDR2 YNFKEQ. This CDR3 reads CASSHSGTSGSIAKNIQYF. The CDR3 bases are TGTGCCAGCAGCCACTCCGGGACTAGCGGGTCAATAGCCAAAAACATTCAGTACTTC.

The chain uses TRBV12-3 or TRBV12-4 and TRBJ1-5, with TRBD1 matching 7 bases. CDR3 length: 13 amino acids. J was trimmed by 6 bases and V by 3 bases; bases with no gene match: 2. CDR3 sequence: CASSFEGAQPQHF. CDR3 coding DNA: TGTGCCAGCAGTTTCGAGGGGGCTCAGCCCCAGCATTTT.

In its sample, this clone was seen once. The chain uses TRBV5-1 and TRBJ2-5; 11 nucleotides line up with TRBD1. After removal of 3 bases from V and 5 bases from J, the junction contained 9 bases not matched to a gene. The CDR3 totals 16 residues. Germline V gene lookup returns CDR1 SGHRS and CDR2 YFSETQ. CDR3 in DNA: TGCGCCAGCAGCTCCTCACCGGGGACAGGGGGTGAGACCCAGTACTTC. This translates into CASSSSPGTGGETQYF.

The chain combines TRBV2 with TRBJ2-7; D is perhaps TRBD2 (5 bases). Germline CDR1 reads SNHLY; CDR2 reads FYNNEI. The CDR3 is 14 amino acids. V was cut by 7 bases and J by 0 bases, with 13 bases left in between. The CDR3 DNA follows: TGTGCCAGCACGGGGATGAGGACCTCCTACGAGCAGTACTTC. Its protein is CASTGMRTSYEQYF.

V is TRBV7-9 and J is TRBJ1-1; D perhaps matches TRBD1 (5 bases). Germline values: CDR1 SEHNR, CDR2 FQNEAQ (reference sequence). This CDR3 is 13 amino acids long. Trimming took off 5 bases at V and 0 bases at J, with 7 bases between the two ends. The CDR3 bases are TGTGCCAGCAGCACACAGGTGAACACTGAAGCTTTCTTT. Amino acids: CASSTQVNTEAFF.

CDR3 region: CASSLARGAQPQHF. In nucleotides, the CDR3 is TGTGCCAGCAGCTTAGCCAGGGGAGCTCAGCCCCAGCATTTT. The V gene is TRBV7-6, the J gene TRBJ1-5; a weak D match, TRBD1 (6 bases). V shed 0 bases and J shed 6 bases, with 9 bases lying between them. The CDR3 totals 14 residues. The germline V gene encodes CDR1 SGHVS and CDR2 FNYEAQ. The complete variable domain, with remaining parts taken from reference TRBV7-6 and TRBJ1-5, reads GAGVSQSPRYKVTKRGQDVALRCDPISGHVSLYWYRQALGQGPEFLTYFNYEAQQDKSGLPNDRFSAERPEGSISTLTIQRTEQRDSAMYRCASSLARGAQPQHFGDGTRLSIL.

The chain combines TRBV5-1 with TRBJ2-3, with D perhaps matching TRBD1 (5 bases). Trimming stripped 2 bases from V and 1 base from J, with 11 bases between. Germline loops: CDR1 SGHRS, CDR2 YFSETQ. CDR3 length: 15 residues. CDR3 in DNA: TGCGCCAGCAGCTTCACAGGCCCTGGCACAGATACGCAGTATTTT. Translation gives CASSFTGPGTDTQYF.

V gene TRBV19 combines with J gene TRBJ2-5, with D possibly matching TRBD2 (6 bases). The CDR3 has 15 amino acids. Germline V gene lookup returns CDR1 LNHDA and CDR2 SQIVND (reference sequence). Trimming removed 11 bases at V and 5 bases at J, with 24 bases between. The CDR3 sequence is CACRGGQGGEETQYF. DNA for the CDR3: TGTGCCTGTCGTGGTGGGCAGGGAGGAGAGGAGACCCAGTACTTC.

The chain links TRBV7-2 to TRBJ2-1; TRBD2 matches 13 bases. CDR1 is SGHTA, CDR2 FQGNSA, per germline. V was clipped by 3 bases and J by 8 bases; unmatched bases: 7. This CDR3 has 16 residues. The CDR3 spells CASSFRLAGGGYEQFF. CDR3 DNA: TGTGCCAGCAGCTTCAGACTAGCGGGAGGTGGGTATGAGCAGTTCTTC.

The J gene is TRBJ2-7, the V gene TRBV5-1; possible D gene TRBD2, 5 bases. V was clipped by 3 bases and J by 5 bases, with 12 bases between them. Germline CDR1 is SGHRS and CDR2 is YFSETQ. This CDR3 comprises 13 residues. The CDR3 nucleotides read TGCGCCAGCAGCTGGGCCCCGAGGGACGAGCAGTACTTC. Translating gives CASSWAPRDEQYF.

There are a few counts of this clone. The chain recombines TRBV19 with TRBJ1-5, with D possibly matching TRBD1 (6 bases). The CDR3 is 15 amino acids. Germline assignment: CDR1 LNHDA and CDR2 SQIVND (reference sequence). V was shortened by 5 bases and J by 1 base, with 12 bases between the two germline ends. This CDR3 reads CASSREGQSNQPQHF. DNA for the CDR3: TGTGCCAGTAGTCGGGAAGGACAGAGCAATCAGCCCCAGCATTTT. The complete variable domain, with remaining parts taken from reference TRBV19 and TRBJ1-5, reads DGGITQSPKYLFRKEGQNVTLSCEQNLNHDAMYWYRQDPGQGLRLIYYSQIVNDFQKGDIAEGYSVSREKKESFPLTVTSAQKNPTAFYLCASSREGQSNQPQHFGDGTRLSIL.

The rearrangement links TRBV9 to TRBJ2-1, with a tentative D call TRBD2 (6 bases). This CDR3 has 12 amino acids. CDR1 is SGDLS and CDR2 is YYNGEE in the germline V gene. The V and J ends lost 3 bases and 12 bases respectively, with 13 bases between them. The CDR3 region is CASSGSGIGQFF. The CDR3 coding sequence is TGTGCCAGCAGCGGTAGCGGCATCGGGCAGTTCTTC.

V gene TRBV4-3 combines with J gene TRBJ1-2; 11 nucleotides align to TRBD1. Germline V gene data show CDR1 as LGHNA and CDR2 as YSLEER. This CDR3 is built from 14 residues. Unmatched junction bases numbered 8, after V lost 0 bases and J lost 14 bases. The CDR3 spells CASSQDPGTGGKTF. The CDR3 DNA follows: TGCGCCAGCAGCCAAGACCCGGGGACAGGGGGTAAAACCTTC.

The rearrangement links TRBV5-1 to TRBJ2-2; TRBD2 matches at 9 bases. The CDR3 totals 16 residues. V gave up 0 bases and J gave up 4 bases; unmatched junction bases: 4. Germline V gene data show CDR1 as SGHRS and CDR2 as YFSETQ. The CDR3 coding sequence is TGCGCCAGCAGCTTGGAAGCGGGAGGCCTCACCGGGGAGCTGTTTTTT. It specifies CASSLEAGGLTGELFF. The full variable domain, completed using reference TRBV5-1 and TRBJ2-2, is KAGVTQTPRYLIKTRGQQVTLSCSPISGHRSVSWYQQTPGQGLQFLFEYFSETQRNKGNFPGRFSGRQFSNSRSEMNVSTLELGDSALYLCASSLEAGGLTGELFFGEGSRLTVL.

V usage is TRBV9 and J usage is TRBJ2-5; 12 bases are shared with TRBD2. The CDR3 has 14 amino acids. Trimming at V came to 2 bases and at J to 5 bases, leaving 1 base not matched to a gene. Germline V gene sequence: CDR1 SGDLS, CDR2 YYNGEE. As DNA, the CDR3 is TGTGCCAGCAGCGTGCTAGCGGGAGGGGAGACCCAGTACTTC. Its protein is CASSVLAGGETQYF. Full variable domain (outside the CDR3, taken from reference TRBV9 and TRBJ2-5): DSGVTQTPKHLITATGQRVTLRCSPRSGDLSVYWYQQSLDQGLQFLIQYYNGEERAKGNILERFSAQQFPDLHSELNLSSLELGDSALYFCASSVLAGGETQYFGPGTRLLVL.

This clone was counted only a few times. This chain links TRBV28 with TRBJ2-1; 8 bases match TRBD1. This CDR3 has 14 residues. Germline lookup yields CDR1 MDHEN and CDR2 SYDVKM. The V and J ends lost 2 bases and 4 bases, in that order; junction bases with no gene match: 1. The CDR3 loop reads CASSLRQGYNEQFF. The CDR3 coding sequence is TGTGCCAGCAGTTTACGACAGGGGTACAATGAGCAGTTCTTC.

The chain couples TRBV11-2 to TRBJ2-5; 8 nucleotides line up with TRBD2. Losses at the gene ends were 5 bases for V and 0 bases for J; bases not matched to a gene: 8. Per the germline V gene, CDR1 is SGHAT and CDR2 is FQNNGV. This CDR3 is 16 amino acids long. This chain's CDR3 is CASSPRGGTYQETQYF. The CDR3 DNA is TGTGCCAGCAGCCCTCGGGGGGGCACGTACCAAGAGACCCAGTACTTC.

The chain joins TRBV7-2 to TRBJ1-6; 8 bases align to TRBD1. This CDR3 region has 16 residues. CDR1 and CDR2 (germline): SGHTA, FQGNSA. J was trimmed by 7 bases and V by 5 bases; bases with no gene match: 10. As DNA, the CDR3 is TGTGCCAGCAGCCTGAGCAGGGGGCGGGGGAATTCACCCCTCCACTTT. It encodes CASSLSRGRGNSPLHF. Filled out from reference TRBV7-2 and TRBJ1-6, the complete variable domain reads GAGVSQSPSNKVTEKGKDVELRCDPISGHTALYWYRQSLGQGLEFLIYFQGNSAPDKSGLPSDRFSAERTGGSVSTLTIQRTQQEDSAVYLCASSLSRGRGNSPLHFGNGTRLTVT.

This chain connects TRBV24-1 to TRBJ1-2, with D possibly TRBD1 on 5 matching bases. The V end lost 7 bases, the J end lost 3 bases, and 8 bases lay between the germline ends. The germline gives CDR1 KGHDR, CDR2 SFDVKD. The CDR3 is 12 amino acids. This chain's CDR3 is CATSAGHYGYTF. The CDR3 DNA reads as TGTGCCACCAGCGCGGGACACTATGGCTACACCTTC.

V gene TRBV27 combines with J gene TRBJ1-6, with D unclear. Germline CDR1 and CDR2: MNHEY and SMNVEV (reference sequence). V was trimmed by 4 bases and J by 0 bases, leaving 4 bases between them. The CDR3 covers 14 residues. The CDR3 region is CASSSGSYNSPLHF. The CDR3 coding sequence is TGTGCCAGCAGTTCAGGCTCCTATAATTCACCCCTCCACTTT.

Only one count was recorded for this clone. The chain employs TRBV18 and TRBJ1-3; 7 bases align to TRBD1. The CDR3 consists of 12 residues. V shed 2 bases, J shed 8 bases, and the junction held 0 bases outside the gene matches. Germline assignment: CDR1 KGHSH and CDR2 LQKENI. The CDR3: CASSPGTDTIYF. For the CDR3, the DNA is TGTGCCAGCTCACCAGGGACAGACACCATATATTTT.

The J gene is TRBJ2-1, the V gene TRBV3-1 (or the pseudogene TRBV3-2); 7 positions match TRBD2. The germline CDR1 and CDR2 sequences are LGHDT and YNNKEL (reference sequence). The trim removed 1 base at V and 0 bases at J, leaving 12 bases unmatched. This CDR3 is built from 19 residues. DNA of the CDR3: TGTGCCAGCAGCCAAGGACTAGCTAGCCTTAGCGGCTCCTACAATGAGCAGTTCTTC. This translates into CASSQGLASLSGSYNEQFF.

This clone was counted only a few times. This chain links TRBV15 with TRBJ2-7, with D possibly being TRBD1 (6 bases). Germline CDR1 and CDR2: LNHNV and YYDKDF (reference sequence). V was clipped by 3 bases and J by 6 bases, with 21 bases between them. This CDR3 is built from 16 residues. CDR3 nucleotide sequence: TGTGCCACCAGCAGGCTGGGGGCTGCGGGTCCCATCGAGCAGTACTTC. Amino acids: CATSRLGAAGPIEQYF.